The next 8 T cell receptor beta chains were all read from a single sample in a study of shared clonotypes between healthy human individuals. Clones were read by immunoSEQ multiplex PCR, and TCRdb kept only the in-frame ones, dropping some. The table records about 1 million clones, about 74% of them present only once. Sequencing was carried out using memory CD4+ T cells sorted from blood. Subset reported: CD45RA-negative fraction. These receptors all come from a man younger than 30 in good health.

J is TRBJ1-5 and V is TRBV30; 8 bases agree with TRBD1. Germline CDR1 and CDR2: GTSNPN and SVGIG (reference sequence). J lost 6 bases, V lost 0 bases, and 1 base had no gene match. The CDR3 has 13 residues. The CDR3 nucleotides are TGTGCCTGGAGTGTAACAGGGGGTCAGCCCCAGCATTTT. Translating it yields CAWSVTGGQPQHF.

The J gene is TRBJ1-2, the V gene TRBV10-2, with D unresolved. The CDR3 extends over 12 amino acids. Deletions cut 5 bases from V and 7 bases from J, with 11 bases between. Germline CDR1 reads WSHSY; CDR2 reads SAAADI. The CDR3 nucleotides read TGCGCCAGCAGTTTCGAGTTGTCTGGCTACACCTTC. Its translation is CASSFELSGYTF.

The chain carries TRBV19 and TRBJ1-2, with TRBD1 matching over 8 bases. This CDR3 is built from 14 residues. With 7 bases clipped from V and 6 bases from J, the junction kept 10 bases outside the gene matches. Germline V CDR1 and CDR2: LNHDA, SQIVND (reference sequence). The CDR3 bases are TGTGCCAGTACCCGCTCAGGACAGGGTGATGGCTACACCTTC. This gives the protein CASTRSGQGDGYTF.

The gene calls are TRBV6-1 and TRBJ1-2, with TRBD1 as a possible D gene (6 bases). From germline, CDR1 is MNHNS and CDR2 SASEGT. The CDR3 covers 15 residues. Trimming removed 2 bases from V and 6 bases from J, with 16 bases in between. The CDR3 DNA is TGTGCCAGCAGTGAAAATCTCCGACAGGCCGATGGCTACACCTTC. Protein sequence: CASSENLRQADGYTF.

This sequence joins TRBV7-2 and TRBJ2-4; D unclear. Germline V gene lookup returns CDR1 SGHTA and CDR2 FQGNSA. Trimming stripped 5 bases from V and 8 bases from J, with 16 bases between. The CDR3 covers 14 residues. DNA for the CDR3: TGTGCCAGCAGCGCAGATTCAGAGGTTGACATTCAGTACTTC. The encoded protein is CASSADSEVDIQYF.

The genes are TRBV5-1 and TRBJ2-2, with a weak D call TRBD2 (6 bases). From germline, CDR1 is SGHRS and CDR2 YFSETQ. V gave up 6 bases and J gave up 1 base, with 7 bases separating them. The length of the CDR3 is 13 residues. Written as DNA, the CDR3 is TGCGCCAGCAACGGGAGGAACACCGGGGAGCTGTTTTTT. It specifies CASNGRNTGELFF.

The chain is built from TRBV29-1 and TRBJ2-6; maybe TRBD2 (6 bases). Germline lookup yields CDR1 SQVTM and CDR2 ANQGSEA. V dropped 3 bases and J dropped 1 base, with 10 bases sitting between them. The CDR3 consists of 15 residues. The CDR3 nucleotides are TGCAGCGTTGAGGGAGGCCCATCTGGGGCCAACGTCCTGACTTTC. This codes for CSVEGGPSGANVLTF.

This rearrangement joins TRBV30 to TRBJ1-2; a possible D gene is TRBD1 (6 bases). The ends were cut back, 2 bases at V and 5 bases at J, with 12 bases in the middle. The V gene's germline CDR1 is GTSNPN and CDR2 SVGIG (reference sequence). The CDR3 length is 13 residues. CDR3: CAWSQRQAYGYTF. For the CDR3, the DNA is TGTGCCTGGAGTCAACGACAGGCATATGGCTACACCTTC. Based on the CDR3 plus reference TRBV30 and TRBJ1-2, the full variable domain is SQTIHQWPATLVQPVGSPLSLECTVEGTSNPNLYWYRQAAGRGLQLLFYSVGIGQISSEVPQNLSASRPQDRQFILSSKKLLLSDSGFYLCAWSQRQAYGYTFGSGTRLTVV.